What follows describes a single T cell receptor (beta chain). Its antigen is unidentified. This sample was taken from a study of cytomegalovirus exposure and HLA in healthy donors. Study-wide background: Researchers previously reported finding fewer than 120 million unique TCR beta sequences from 170 million or so T cells.

PCR involved 60 Vbeta and 13 Jbeta primers. Data came from immunoSEQ multiplex PCR; TCRdb stores just in-frame clones and leaves some out. Among roughly 98,000 clones listed, less than 75% were seen once. The CDR3 is made up of 14 amino acids. After removal of 2 bases from V and 4 bases from J, the junction contained 3 bases not matched to a gene. The germline V gene has CDR1 SGHNT and CDR2 YENEEA. Study results and caveats: For presence/absence analyses, sequencing depth was assumed to be roughly uniform across donors. There was a cluster of highly shared sequence variants that was likely a sequencing artifact. Confirmation was obtained in vitro that a few CMV-associated chains are specific for CMV antigens.

Source material: PBMCs. This TCR came from a woman in her 30s in good health and CMV-seropositive. J is TRBJ2-5 and V is TRBV11-3; 8 bases match TRBD1. The CDR3 nucleotides read TGTGCCAGCAGCTTAACAGGGGGGATAGAGACCCAGTACTTC. Amino acid sequence: CASSLTGGIETQYF.